Below, one TCR beta chain is given with its context. The source of the sample is a study of T cell changes during pregnancy in multiple sclerosis. Clones were read by immunoSEQ multiplex PCR, and TCRdb kept only the in-frame ones, dropping some. The sample has about 42,000 clones; roughly 80% are singletons. The source is a female donor with multiple sclerosis, enrolled in a pregnancy study. Sequencing used CD4+ T cells from peripheral blood mononuclear cells, obtained before pregnancy.

The CDR3 here is CASSHPGLYGYTF. CDR3 nucleotide sequence: TGTGCCAGCTCTCATCCAGGACTCTATGGCTACACCTTC. The V call is TRBV18, the J call TRBJ1-2; no clear D. Germline assignment: CDR1 KGHSH and CDR2 LQKENI. This CDR3 spans 13 amino acids. Between the trimmed V and J ends, which lost 6 bases and 4 bases, there was a span of 12 bases. The whole variable domain, remainder taken from reference TRBV18 and TRBJ1-2, is NAGVMQNPRHLVRRRGQEARLRCSPMKGHSHVYWYRQLPEEGLKFMVYLQKENIIDESGMPKERFSAEFPKEGPSILRIQQVVRGDSAAYFCASSHPGLYGYTFGSGTRLTVV.